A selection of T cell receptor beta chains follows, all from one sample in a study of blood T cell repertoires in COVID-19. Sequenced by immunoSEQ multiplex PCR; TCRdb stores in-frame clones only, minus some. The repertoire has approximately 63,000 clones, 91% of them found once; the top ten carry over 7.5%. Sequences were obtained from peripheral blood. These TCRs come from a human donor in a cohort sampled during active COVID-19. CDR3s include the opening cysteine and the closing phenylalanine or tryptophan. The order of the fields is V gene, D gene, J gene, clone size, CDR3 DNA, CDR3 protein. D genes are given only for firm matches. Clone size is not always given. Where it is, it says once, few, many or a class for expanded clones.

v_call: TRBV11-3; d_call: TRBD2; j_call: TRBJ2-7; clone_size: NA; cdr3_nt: TGTGCCAGCAGCCCTTGGTTGGGACTAGCGGGACGCTACGAGCAGTACTTC; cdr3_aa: CASSPWLGLAGRYEQYF
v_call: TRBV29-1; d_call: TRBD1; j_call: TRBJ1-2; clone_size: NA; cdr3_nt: TGCAGCGTTATTAGAGGGGACAGAGTTAATGGCTACACCTTC; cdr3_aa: CSVIRGDRVNGYTF
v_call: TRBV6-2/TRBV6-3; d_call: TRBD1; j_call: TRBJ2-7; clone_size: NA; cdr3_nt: TGTGCCAGCAGTTGGTCGGCACAGGGGGTCCAGAACTGCTACGAGCAGTACTTC; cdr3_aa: CASSWSAQGVQNCYEQYF
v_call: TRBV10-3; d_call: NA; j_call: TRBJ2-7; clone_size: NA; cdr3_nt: TGTGCCATCGCAGGGATCTCCTACGAGCAGTACTTC; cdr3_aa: CAIAGISYEQYF
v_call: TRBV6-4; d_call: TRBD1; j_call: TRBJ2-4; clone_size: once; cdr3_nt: TGTGCCAGCAGCCCCGGGACAGCTAAAAACATTCAGTACTTC; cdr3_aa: CASSPGTAKNIQYF
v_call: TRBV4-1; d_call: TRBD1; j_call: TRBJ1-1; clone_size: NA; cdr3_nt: TGCGCCAGCAGCCAAGCCGGGACAGGGTCGATTATCGGAGCTTTCTTT; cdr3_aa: CASSQAGTGSIIGAFF
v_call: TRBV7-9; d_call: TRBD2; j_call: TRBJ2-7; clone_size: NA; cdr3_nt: TGTGCCAGCAGCTTAGAGCGGGGGGCCTCCTACGAGCAGTACTTC; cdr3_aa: CASSLERGASYEQYF
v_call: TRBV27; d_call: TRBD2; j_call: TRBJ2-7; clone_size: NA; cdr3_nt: TGTGCCAGCACCACACTAGCGGGGGCCTACGAGCAGTACTTC; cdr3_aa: CASTTLAGAYEQYF
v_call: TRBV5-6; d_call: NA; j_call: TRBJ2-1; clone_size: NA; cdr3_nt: TGTGCCAGCAGCTATGGGGGGATCTCCTACAATGAGCAGTTCTTC; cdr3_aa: CASSYGGISYNEQFF
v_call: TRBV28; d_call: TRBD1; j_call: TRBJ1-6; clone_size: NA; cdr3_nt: TGTGCCAGCACCATTGGGGGACAGGGTAATTCACCCCTCCACTTT; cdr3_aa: CASTIGGQGNSPLHF
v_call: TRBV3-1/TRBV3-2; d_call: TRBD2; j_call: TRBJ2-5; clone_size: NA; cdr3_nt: TGTGCCAGCAGCCGAGGACTAGCGGGGGGCCAAGAGACCCAGTACTTC; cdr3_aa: CASSRGLAGGQETQYF
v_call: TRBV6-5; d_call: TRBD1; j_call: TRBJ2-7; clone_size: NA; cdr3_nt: TGTGCCAGCAGCTATGACAGGGCTGGCGTCTACGAGCAGTACTTC; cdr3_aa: CASSYDRAGVYEQYF
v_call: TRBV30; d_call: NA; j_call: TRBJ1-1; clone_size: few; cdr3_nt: TGTGCCTGGAGTGTACACTTACAGGCCGCTGAAGCTTTCTTT; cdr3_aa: CAWSVHLQAAEAFF
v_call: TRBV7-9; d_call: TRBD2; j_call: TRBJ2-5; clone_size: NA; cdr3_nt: TGTGCCAGCAGACCTTCGGGAGGCAGGGCTGGGGAGACCCAGTACTTC; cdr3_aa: CASRPSGGRAGETQYF
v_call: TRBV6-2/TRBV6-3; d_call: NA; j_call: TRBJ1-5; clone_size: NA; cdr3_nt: TGTGCCAGCAGTTCCAGACGGGATCCTGATGCCCAGCATTTT; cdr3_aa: CASSSRRDPDAQHF
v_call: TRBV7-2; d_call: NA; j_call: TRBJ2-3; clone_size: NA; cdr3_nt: TGTGCCAGCAGAACGTCGGGGGAGGCAGATACGCAGTATTTT; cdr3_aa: CASRTSGEADTQYF
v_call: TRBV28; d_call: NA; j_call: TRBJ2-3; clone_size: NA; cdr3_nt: TGTGCCAGCCTCGCAGGGCCCACAGATACGCAGTATTTT; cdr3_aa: CASLAGPTDTQYF
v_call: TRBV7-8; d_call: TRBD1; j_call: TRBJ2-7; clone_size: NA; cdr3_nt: TGTGCCAGCAGTTTCGGGACAGGGCTCGACGAGCAGTACTTC; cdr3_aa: CASSFGTGLDEQYF
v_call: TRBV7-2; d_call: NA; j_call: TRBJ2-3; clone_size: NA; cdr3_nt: TGTGCCAGCAGCTTAAATGGTATCGACTCAGATACGCAGTATTTT; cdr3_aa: CASSLNGIDSDTQYF
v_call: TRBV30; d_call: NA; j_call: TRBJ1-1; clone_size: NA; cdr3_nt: TGTGCCTGGAGTGTACTCGGGGACTATGCTGAAGCTTTCTTT; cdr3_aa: CAWSVLGDYAEAFF
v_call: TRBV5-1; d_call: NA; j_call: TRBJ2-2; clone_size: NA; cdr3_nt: TGCGCCAGCAGCGCCGGAGGGACCGGGGAGCTGTTTTTT; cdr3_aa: CASSAGGTGELFF
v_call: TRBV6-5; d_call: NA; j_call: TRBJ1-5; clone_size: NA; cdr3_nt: TGTGCCAGCAGAGAGCACTTTAGCAATCAGCCCCAGCATTTT; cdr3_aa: CASREHFSNQPQHF
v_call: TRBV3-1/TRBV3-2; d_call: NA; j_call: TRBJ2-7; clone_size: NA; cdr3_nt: TGTGCCAGCAGCCGGGTAGCGCCCCACCCCTACGAGCAGTACTTC; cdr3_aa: CASSRVAPHPYEQYF
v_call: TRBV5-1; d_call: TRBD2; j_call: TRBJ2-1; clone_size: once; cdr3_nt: TGCGCCAGCAGCTTGGTATTAGCGGGAGGGCGAGGAGAGCAGTTCTTC; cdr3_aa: CASSLVLAGGRGEQFF
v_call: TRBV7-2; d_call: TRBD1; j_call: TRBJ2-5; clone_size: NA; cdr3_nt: TGTGCCAGCAGCTTAGGGACAGGGATGAAGACCCAGTACTTC; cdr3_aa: CASSLGTGMKTQYF
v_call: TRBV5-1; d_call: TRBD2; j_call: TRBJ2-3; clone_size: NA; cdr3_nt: TGCGCCAGCAGCTTGGCGGGGGGAAGGACAGATACGCAGTATTTT; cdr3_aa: CASSLAGGRTDTQYF
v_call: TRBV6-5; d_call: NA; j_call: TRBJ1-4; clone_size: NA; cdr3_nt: TGTGCCAGCAGTTACATGTTGCCGGGTAAAGAAAAACTGTTTTTT; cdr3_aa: CASSYMLPGKEKLFF
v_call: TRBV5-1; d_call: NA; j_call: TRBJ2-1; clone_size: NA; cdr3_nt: TGCGCCAGCAGCTCCAGACTAGTATCCTCCAATGAGCAGTTCTTC; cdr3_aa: CASSSRLVSSNEQFF
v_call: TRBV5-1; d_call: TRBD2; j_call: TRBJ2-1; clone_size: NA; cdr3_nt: TGCGCCAGCAGCTTGGCTGGGACTAGCGGGAGGGATGAGCAGTTCTTC; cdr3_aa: CASSLAGTSGRDEQFF
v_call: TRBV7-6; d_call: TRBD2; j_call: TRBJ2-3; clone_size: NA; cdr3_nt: TGTGCCAGCAGCATCGCCGGAAACGCGGGGGGAGATACGCAGTATTTT; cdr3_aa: CASSIAGNAGGDTQYF
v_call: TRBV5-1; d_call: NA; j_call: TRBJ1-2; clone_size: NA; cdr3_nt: TGCGCCAGCAGCTCGGAAGGGGTCCTCTATGGCTACACCTTC; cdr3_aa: CASSSEGVLYGYTF
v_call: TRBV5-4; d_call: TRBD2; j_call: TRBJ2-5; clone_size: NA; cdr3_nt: TGTGCCAGCAGCTTGGGTTCTAGCGGGGGGCAAGAGACCCAGTACTTC; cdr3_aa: CASSLGSSGGQETQYF
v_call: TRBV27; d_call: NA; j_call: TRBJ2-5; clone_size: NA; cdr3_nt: TGTGCCAGCAGTTCCAACCGGCGGGGAGAGACCCAGTACTTC; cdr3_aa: CASSSNRRGETQYF
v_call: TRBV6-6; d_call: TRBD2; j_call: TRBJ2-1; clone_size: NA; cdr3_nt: TGTGCCAGCAGTTACTCCTGGGGGACTAGCGCTGGTGAGCAGTTCTTC; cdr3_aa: CASSYSWGTSAGEQFF
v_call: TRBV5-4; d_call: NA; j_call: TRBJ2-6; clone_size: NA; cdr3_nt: TGTGCCAGCAGCTTGGGGGCCGGTCTCGTGGCCAACGTCCTGACTTTC; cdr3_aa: CASSLGAGLVANVLTF
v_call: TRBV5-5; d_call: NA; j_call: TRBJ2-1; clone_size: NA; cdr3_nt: TGTGCCAGCAGCTCCGGACTGGACTACAATGAGCAGTTCTTC; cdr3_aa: CASSSGLDYNEQFF
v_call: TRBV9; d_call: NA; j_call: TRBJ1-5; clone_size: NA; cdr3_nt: TGTGCCAGCAGCCAAGACAGCATCAATCAGCCCCAGCATTTT; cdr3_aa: CASSQDSINQPQHF
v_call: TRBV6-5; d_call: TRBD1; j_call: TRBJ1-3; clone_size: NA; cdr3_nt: TGTGCCAGCAGTTACGAGTACAGGGGGCGCGGAAACACCATATATTTT; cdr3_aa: CASSYEYRGRGNTIYF
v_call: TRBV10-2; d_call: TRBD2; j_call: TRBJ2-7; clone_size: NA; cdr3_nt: TGCGCCAGCAGCCCTAGCGGGGTTCCCGAGCAGTACTTC; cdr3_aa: CASSPSGVPEQYF
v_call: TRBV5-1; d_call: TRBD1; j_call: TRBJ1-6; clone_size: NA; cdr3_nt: TGCGCCAGCAGCTTGTTACAGGGGGCTTCACCCCTCCACTTT; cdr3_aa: CASSLLQGASPLHF
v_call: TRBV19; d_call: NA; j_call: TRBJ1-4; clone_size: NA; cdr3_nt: TGTGCCAGTAGTATAGGGGCGACAAAGGAAAAACTGTTTTTT; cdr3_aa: CASSIGATKEKLFF
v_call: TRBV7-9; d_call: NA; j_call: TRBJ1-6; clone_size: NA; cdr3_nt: TGTGCCAGCAGCTCCGGGCCAGGAGGGAATTCACCCCTCCACTTT; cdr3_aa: CASSSGPGGNSPLHF
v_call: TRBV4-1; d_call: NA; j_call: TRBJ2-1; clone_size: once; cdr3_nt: TGCGCCAGCAGCCAAGATCGCAATGAGCAGTTCTTC; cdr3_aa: CASSQDRNEQFF
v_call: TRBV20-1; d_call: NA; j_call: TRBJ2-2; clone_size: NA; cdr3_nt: TGCAGTGCTAGTTGGCAGGCGAACACCGGGGAGCTGTTTTTT; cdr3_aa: CSASWQANTGELFF
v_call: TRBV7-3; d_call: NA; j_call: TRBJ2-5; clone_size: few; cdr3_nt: TGTGCCAGCAGCCCCGTAGGAGGGGGCGGAGAGACCCAGTACTTC; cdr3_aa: CASSPVGGGGETQYF
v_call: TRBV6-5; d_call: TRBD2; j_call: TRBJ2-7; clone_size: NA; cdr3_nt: TGTGCCAGCAGTCGGGGGGACCTCTACGAGCAGTACTTC; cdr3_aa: CASSRGDLYEQYF
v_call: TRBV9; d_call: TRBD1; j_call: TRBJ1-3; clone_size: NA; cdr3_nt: TGTGCCAGCAGCGTTGGTACCGGACAGGGGGCAGGAAACACCATATATTTT; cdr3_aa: CASSVGTGQGAGNTIYF
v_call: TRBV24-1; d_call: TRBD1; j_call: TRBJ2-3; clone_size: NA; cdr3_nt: TGTGCCACCAGTGATGGGGGACAGAGCACAGATACGCAGTATTTT; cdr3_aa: CATSDGGQSTDTQYF
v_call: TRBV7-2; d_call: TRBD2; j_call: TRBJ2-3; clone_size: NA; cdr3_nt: TGTGCCAGCAGCTCGCTAGCGGTTAGCACAGATACGCAGTATTTT; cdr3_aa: CASSSLAVSTDTQYF
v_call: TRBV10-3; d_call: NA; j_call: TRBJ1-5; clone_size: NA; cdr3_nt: TGTGCCATCAGTGTACAGGGAAGCAATCAGCCCCAGCATTTT; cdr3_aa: CAISVQGSNQPQHF
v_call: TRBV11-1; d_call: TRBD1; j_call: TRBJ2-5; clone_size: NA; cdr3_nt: TGTGCCAGCAGCCCACGGACAGGGCAAGAGACCCAGTACTTC; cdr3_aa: CASSPRTGQETQYF
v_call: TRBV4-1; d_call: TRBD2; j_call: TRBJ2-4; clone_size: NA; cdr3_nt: TGCGCCAGCAGCCAAGTGTGGTTTAGCGGGGGGGCCTTGGCCAAAAACATTCAGTACTTC; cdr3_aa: CASSQVWFSGGALAKNIQYF
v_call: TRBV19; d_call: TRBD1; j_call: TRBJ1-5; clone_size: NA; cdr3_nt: TGTGCCAGTAGTATAGTAAGGGGGCCAATAATCAATCAGCCCCAGCATTTT; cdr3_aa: CASSIVRGPIINQPQHF